The next 20 T cell receptor beta chains were all read from a single sample in a study of vaccination and CD4 T cells after COVID-19. Their target antigens are unknown. Treatment in this sample: approximately nine-day PBMC culture with coronavirus spike peptide pools or control peptides (ViraFEST assay). Scientists ran DNA taken from cultured CD4+ T cells through the Oncomine TCR Beta short-read assay for sequencing. In TCRdb, the PCR reads were re-called with MiXCR into one record per CDR3 protein. The sample consists of roughly 7,000 distinct CDR3 sequences, about 80% of them appearing once. Sequencing input: CD4+ T cells from blood, cultured in vitro. These receptors all stem from a human donor who had recovered from COVID-19.

The table lists this clonotype with a few counts. The rearrangement links TRBV20-1 to TRBJ2-7; D gene ambiguous. The V end was cut by 3 bases, the J end by 0 bases, with 6 bases between. The length of the CDR3 is 12 residues. Germline V gene data show CDR1 as DFQATT and CDR2 as SNEGSKA (reference sequence). CDR3 sequence: CSASVGSYEQYF. The CDR3 region has the DNA TGCAGTGCTAGCGTCGGCTCCTACGAGCAGTACTTC.

This clonotype came up a few times. The chain employs TRBV2 and TRBJ1-1; a weak D match, TRBD1 (5 bases). CDR1 and CDR2 from the germline V gene are SNHLY and FYNNEI. The CDR3 runs to 13 residues. V was shortened by 4 bases and J by 3 bases, with 9 bases between the two germline ends. CDR3 amino acids: CASSAGVYTEAFF. The CDR3 DNA reads TGTGCCAGCAGTGCGGGGGTGTACACTGAAGCTTTCTTT.

This clonotype was picked up one time. The chain couples TRBV20-1 to TRBJ1-6; TRBD1 matches 9 bases. This CDR3 is built from 14 residues. From germline, CDR1 is DFQATT and CDR2 SNEGSKA (reference sequence). After removal of 0 bases from V and 8 bases from J, the junction contained 2 bases not matched to a gene. The CDR3 sequence: CSAREDRGDSPLHF. CDR3 nucleotide sequence: TGCAGTGCTAGAGAAGACAGGGGGGATTCACCCCTCCACTTT.

J is TRBJ1-5 and V is TRBV2; possibly TRBD1 for D (5 bases). The germline CDR1 and CDR2 sequences are SNHLY and FYNNEI. Between the trimmed V and J ends, which lost 0 bases and 6 bases, there was a span of 18 bases. The CDR3 sequence is 17 residues long. The CDR3 region has the DNA TGTGCCAGCAGTGAAGCGCTACCGGGGCCTTCGGTTCAGCCCCAGCATTTT. Amino acids: CASSEALPGPSVQPQHF.

This clonotype has only a few counts. The chain couples TRBV27 to TRBJ2-5; 10 bases map to TRBD1. The trim removed 6 bases at V and 5 bases at J, leaving 9 bases unmatched. This CDR3 region has 15 residues. Per the germline V gene, CDR1 is MNHEY and CDR2 is SMNVEV (reference sequence). Here the CDR3 reads CASRRSGQGRETQYF. CDR3 sequence (DNA): TGTGCCAGCAGGCGCTCGGGACAGGGGAGGGAGACCCAGTACTTC.

The V and J genes are TRBV27 and TRBJ2-7, with 11 bases that match TRBD2. The CDR3 spans 18 residues. V was clipped by 8 bases and J by 0 bases; unmatched bases: 15. Germline CDR1 and CDR2: MNHEY and SMNVEV (reference sequence). In nucleotides, the CDR3 is TGTGCCAGCTCGCCACCTGAGCTCGGGACTAGCGGCTCCTACGAGCAGTACTTC. Translated, it gives CASSPPELGTSGSYEQYF.

The chain joins TRBV19 to TRBJ1-2, with 7 bases fitting TRBD1. Germline V CDR1 and CDR2: LNHDA, SQIVND (reference sequence). The CDR3 is made up of 15 amino acids. J lost 2 bases, V lost 1 base, and 4 bases had no gene match. The CDR3 loop is CASSIGQGGNYGYTF. CDR3 sequence (DNA): TGTGCCAGTAGTATAGGCCAGGGGGGGAACTATGGCTACACCTTC.

J is TRBJ2-1 and V is TRBV20-1; 9 positions agree with TRBD2. This CDR3 has 15 amino acids. The germline CDR1 and CDR2 sequences are DFQATT and SNEGSKA (reference sequence). CDR3 loop: CSTPMWREGVNEQFF. The CDR3 nucleotides are TGCAGCACACCTATGTGGCGGGAGGGCGTCAATGAGCAGTTCTTC.

This clonotype has just a few counts. The V call is TRBV10-1, the J call TRBJ2-1; D not resolved. The germline V and J ends were trimmed by 1 base and 9 bases, with 7 bases remaining between them. Germline V gives CDR1 WNHNN, CDR2 SYGVQD (reference sequence). This CDR3 comprises 12 residues. The DNA of the CDR3 is TGCGCCAGCAGTGAGTTCATTGGTGAGCAGTTCTTC. Protein sequence: CASSEFIGEQFF.

This clonotype was found a few times. The chain employs TRBV20-1 and TRBJ2-5, with 9 bases aligning to TRBD2. In germline, CDR1 is DFQATT, CDR2 SNEGSKA (reference sequence). This CDR3 has 13 amino acids. The J segment lost 5 bases and the V segment lost 6 bases, leaving 7 bases of the junction unmatched. The CDR3 DNA is TGCAGTGCCGCCCCGAGCGGGAGGGAGACCCAGTACTTC. Its translation: CSAAPSGRETQYF.

The chain recombines TRBV7-8 with TRBJ2-7, with TRBD2 matching over 13 bases. Germline V lookup: CDR1 SGHVS, CDR2 FQNEAQ. The CDR3 runs 14 residues. With V trimmed by 5 bases and J by 5 bases, 3 bases remained unmatched. The CDR3 sequence: CASSRTSGRDEQYF. In nucleotides, the CDR3 is TGTGCCAGCAGCCGTACTAGCGGGAGGGACGAGCAGTACTTC. The full variable domain, completed using reference TRBV7-8 and TRBJ2-7, is GAGVSQSPRYKVAKRGQDVALRCDPISGHVSLFWYQQALGQGPEFLTYFQNEAQLDKSGLPSDRFFAERPEGSVSTLKIQRTQQEDSAVYLCASSRTSGRDEQYFGPGTRLTVT.

V usage is TRBV5-5 and J usage is TRBJ1-5; a weak D match, TRBD1 (5 bases). Germline values: CDR1 SGHKS, CDR2 YYEKEE (reference sequence). Trimming cost V 3 bases and J 0 bases, with 10 bases left between them. This CDR3 spans 15 amino acids. The CDR3 DNA follows: TGTGCCAGCAGCTCAGGGTTTAATAGCAATCAGCCCCAGCATTTT. Protein sequence: CASSSGFNSNQPQHF.

The V and J genes are TRBV15 and TRBJ2-2, with D possibly TRBD2 on 7 matching bases. Trimming cost V 1 base and J 1 base, with 13 bases left between them. The CDR3 length is 17 residues. Germline CDR1 LNHNV, CDR2 YYDKDF (reference sequence). The CDR3 DNA follows: TGTGCCACCAGCAGAGGCAGGGGCGGGGGGAACACCGGGGAGCTGTTTTTT. Amino acid sequence: CATSRGRGGGNTGELFF. The entire variable domain, with the rest obtained from reference TRBV15 and TRBJ2-2, is as follows: DAMVIQNPRYQVTQFGKPVTLSCSQTLNHNVMYWYQQKSSQAPKLLFHYYDKDFNNEADTPDNFQSRRPNTSFCFLDIRSPGLGDTAMYLCATSRGRGGGNTGELFFGEGSRLTVL.

A few counts support this clonotype. The chain combines TRBV6-2 or TRBV6-3 with TRBJ1-1; possibly TRBD1 for D (6 bases). Trimming took 0 bases from V and 7 from J, leaving 15 bases between them. The CDR3 consists of 15 residues. CDR1 and CDR2 (germline): MNHEY, SVGEGT. The DNA for the CDR3 is TGTGCCAGCAGTTACTCGACGGGGGCAGTCGGTGAAGCTTTCTTT. It translates to CASSYSTGAVGEAFF.

The chain is built from TRBV6-2 or TRBV6-3 and TRBJ1-2; 9 nucleotides align to TRBD1. Germline-derived CDR1 and CDR2 are MNHEY and SVGEGT. The ends lost 6 bases at V and 3 bases at J; junction bases unmatched: 8. The CDR3 length is 15 residues. CDR3 protein: CASRDRDRDDYGYTF. DNA of the CDR3: TGTGCCAGCAGGGACCGGGACAGGGATGACTATGGCTACACCTTC.

This chain joins TRBV7-8 and TRBJ1-1; no reliable D call. The CDR3 sequence is 14 residues long. Germline CDR1 reads SGHVS; CDR2 reads FQNEAQ. The germline V and J ends were trimmed by 8 bases and 4 bases, with 17 bases remaining between them. The CDR3 DNA is TGTGCCAGCGTTTTGAGGGAAGGGCTCACTGAAGCTTTCTTT. Translating gives CASVLREGLTEAFF.

The V call is TRBV30, the J call TRBJ1-5, with D perhaps TRBD1 (5 bases). Trimming removed 3 bases from V and 4 bases from J, with 13 bases in between. The CDR3 length is 14 residues. Per the germline V gene, CDR1 is GTSNPN and CDR2 is SVGIG (reference sequence). The CDR3 DNA reads TGTGCCTGGAGAGGGGCCTCAGCTAATCAGCCCCAGCATTTT. Translation gives CAWRGASANQPQHF.

This clonotype is deemed large. CDR3 protein: CASSRDNGPYGYTF. For the CDR3, the DNA is TGTGCCAGCAGCCGTGATAATGGGCCCTATGGCTACACCTTC. V gene TRBV6-2 or TRBV6-3 combines with J gene TRBJ1-2; D gene ambiguous. Germline loops: CDR1 MNHEY, CDR2 SVGEGT. The CDR3 has 14 amino acids. V lost 6 bases to trimming and J lost 4 bases, with 15 bases between them.

The genes are TRBV20-1 and TRBJ2-1, with D maybe TRBD1 (6 bases). Germline-derived CDR1 and CDR2 are DFQATT and SNEGSKA (reference sequence). The CDR3 is made up of 14 amino acids. V was pared by 3 bases and J by 0 bases, with 9 bases between. The CDR3 coding sequence is TGCAGTGCTAGGGGGGCAGGCTCCTACAATGAGCAGTTCTTC. Translated: CSARGAGSYNEQFF.

This chain links TRBV5-6 with TRBJ1-1; D uncertain. V was clipped by 2 bases and J by 4 bases, with 6 bases between them. The CDR3 covers 12 residues. Germline CDR1 reads SGHDT; CDR2 reads YYEEEE. CDR3 DNA sequence: TGTGCCAGCAGCTTCCTTATCACTGAAGCTTTCTTT. Amino acids: CASSFLITEAFF. The full variable domain, its missing parts supplied by reference TRBV5-6 and TRBJ1-1, is DAGVTQSPTHLIKTRGQQVTLRCSPKSGHDTVSWYQQALGQGPQFIFQYYEEEERQRGNFPDRFSGHQFPNYSSELNVNALLLGDSALYLCASSFLITEAFFGQGTRLTVV.